This T cell receptor (beta chain) came from a study of vaccination effects on CD4 cells after COVID-19. The data were produced by immunoSEQ multiplex PCR, yet TCRdb's version contains in-frame clones alone and is incomplete. The repertoire consists of more than 40,000 clones, with just over 75% occurring once and the leading ten covering 10% to 14%. Per germline, CDR1 SGHTA and CDR2 FQGTGA. The CDR3 totals 13 residues. V was cut by 8 bases and J by 1 base, with 11 bases left in between. Concerning this clone: Its target is unknown.

Viral peptide pool expansion of antigen-specific CD4+ T cells preceded sequencing in the ViraFEST assay. Isolating CD4+ T cells followed about 10 days of culture. Vaccine recipients had no previous SARS-CoV-2 infection; their nucleocapsid antibodies were negative. The TCR comes from a human donor who received a COVID-19 vaccine. This specimen consisted of CD4+ T cells from PBMCs cultured with SARS-CoV-2 spike peptides, obtained before COVID-19 vaccination. V and J are TRBV7-3 and TRBJ2-5, with D unclear. The CDR3 DNA follows: TGTGCCAGCGCGACCCAGCCCCAAGAGACCCAGTACTTC. It codes for CASATQPQETQYF.